These 23 T cell receptor beta chains share one sample of origin, sequenced in a study of T-cell memory formation after mild COVID-19. Using its own MiXCR run on the 5' RACE reads, TCRdb lists one record per CDR3 protein. The sample lists more than 450,000 distinct CDR3 sequences, over 15% seen once, with approximately 12% in the top ten. The material sequenced was PBMCs or a T cell subset sorted from them (not recorded which). Every receptor here comes from an adult woman who had mild COVID-19 (a few samples of this study predate the infection). Cell type and time point are not known.

Only a few counts were recorded for this clonotype. The chain combines TRBV6-2 or TRBV6-3 with TRBJ2-5, with D tentatively TRBD1 (6 bases). This CDR3 is 17 amino acids long. The V end lost 0 bases, the J end lost 1 base, and 15 bases lay between the germline ends. From germline, CDR1 is MNHEY and CDR2 SVGEGT. The CDR3 DNA is TGTGCCAGCAGTTACTCCAGAGGGGGATCCACCCAAGAGACCCAGTACTTC. It specifies CASSYSRGGSTQETQYF.

This sequence joins TRBV7-7 and TRBJ2-5; a weak D match, TRBD2 (5 bases). The CDR3 has 17 residues. The germline gives CDR1 SSHAT, CDR2 FNYEAQ (reference sequence). The CDR3 nucleotides read TGTGCTAGCGCCCAACAAACTCGAGGGAAAAGAGGGGAGACCCAGTACTTC. It translates to CASAQQTRGKRGETQYF.

This clonotype came up once. The chain links TRBV20-1 to TRBJ2-6; D may correspond to TRBD1 or TRBD2 (5 bases each). The CDR3 extends over 14 amino acids. Germline V gene lookup returns CDR1 DFQATT and CDR2 SNEGSKA (reference sequence). V lost 2 bases and J 2 bases, leaving 7 bases between the germline ends. Here the CDR3 DNA reads TGCAGTGCTAGACAGGGACCTGGGGCCAACGTCCTGACTTTC. Translation gives CSARQGPGANVLTF.

The chain has TRBV24-1 and TRBJ2-3, with 7 bases lining up with TRBD1. The CDR3 length is 12 residues. V trimming: 11 bases; J trimming: 6 bases; junction bases outside the gene matches: 7. Germline values: CDR1 KGHDR, CDR2 SFDVKD. CDR3 nucleotide sequence: TGTGCCATTACAGGGGTAGGCGATACGCAGTATTTT. Protein: CAITGVGDTQYF.

The rearrangement joins TRBV7-6 to TRBJ2-2, with D hard to call. Per the germline V gene, CDR1 is SGHVS and CDR2 is FNYEAQ. Trimming removed 1 base at V and 3 bases at J, with 9 bases between. CDR3 length equals 15 residues. The CDR3 DNA follows: TGTGCCAGCAGCTTAGTCGATCGAGACACCGGGGAGCTGTTTTTT. Its protein product is CASSLVDRDTGELFF.

The chain carries TRBV4-1 and TRBJ1-5, with TRBD1 matching 7 bases. The germline V gene has CDR1 MGHRA and CDR2 YSYEKL. The trim removed 3 bases at V and 4 bases at J, leaving 6 bases unmatched. The CDR3 runs to 15 residues. The CDR3 is CASSHLRGANQPQHF. The CDR3 nucleotides read TGCGCCAGCAGCCACCTCAGGGGGGCAAATCAGCCCCAGCATTTT.

The chain links TRBV24-1 to TRBJ2-5; 9 bases match TRBD1. The germline V gene encodes CDR1 KGHDR and CDR2 SFDVKD. Trimming removed 4 bases from V and 2 bases from J; junction bases left unmatched: 10. The CDR3 totals 17 residues. CDR3 region: CATSEHHGQGRQETQYF. CDR3 nucleotide sequence: TGTGCCACCAGTGAGCATCATGGACAGGGGAGGCAAGAGACCCAGTACTTC.

This clonotype was counted a few times. V is TRBV5-1 and J is TRBJ1-2; TRBD1 agrees at 10 bases. Trimming took 4 bases from V and 4 from J; bases not matched to a gene: 7. The CDR3 length is 15 residues. The germline V gene encodes CDR1 SGHRS and CDR2 YFSETQ. The CDR3 loop is CASSPGTGEGYGYTF. The CDR3, as DNA: TGCGCCAGCAGCCCAGGGACAGGGGAGGGCTATGGCTACACCTTC. Variable domain in full (rest from reference TRBV5-1 and TRBJ1-2): KAGVTQTPRYLIKTRGQQVTLSCSPISGHRSVSWYQQTPGQGLQFLFEYFSETQRNKGNFPGRFSGRQFSNSRSEMNVSTLELGDSALYLCASSPGTGEGYGYTFGSGTRLTVV.

This clonotype was observed a handful of times. The chain couples TRBV7-9 to TRBJ1-2; D unclear. Between the trimmed V and J ends, which lost 0 bases and 0 bases, there was a span of 11 bases. The CDR3 runs 16 residues. Germline-derived CDR1 and CDR2 are SEHNR and FQNEAQ (reference sequence). The CDR3 bases are TGTGCCAGCAGCTTAGCGCTGGCGGTACCTAACTATGGCTACACCTTC. Translated, it gives CASSLALAVPNYGYTF.

The chain links TRBV29-1 to TRBJ2-1; D might be TRBD1 or TRBD2, each matching 5 bases. The germline V gene encodes CDR1 SQVTM and CDR2 ANQGSEA. With 8 bases removed from V and 4 bases from J, the gap between germline ends came to 18 bases. The CDR3 length is 14 residues. In nucleotides, the CDR3 is TGCAGCTGCTGGGGCCAAACGGGATACAATGAGCAGTTCTTC. Translating gives CSCWGQTGYNEQFF.

Remarks on this clonotype: No DNA is shown, since the ends of the CDR3 on it are uncertain; the CDR3 is the one TCRdb lists. The V call is TRBV21-1, the J call TRBJ2-7; TRBD2, the D gene given by the table, was not confirmed from the DNA. TRBV21-1 is a pseudogene segment. Termini included, the CDR3 measures 15 amino acids. The CDR3: CAGTWASGISVEQYF.

J is TRBJ2-7 and V is TRBV7-6, with TRBD2 matching over 13 bases. CDR3 length equals 14 residues. J lost 7 bases, V lost 5 bases, and 5 bases had no gene match. Germline V gene sequence: CDR1 SGHVS, CDR2 FNYEAQ. This CDR3 reads CASSPTSGGKEQYF. For the CDR3, the DNA is TGTGCCAGCAGCCCGACTAGCGGGGGGAAAGAGCAGTACTTC.

The chain is built from TRBV4-1 and TRBJ2-7, with D perhaps TRBD1 or TRBD2 (5 bases each). V was clipped by 1 base and J by 7 bases, with 35 bases between them. CDR3 length equals 21 residues. The germline CDR1 and CDR2 sequences are MGHRA and YSYEKL. The CDR3 DNA reads TGCGCCAGCAGCCAAGTCCGACAGCCCCCCACCGGGACGGGGTTGAGTAGAGAGCAGTACTTC. Translation gives CASSQVRQPPTGTGLSREQYF.

This chain uses TRBV5-6 with TRBJ2-7; D perhaps matches TRBD2 (5 bases). CDR1 and CDR2 from the germline V gene are SGHDT and YYEEEE. The CDR3 has 14 amino acids. Trimming took off 4 bases at V and 0 bases at J, with 11 bases between the two ends. The CDR3 DNA sequence: TGTGCCAGCAGCCCCGGGGATTCCTCCTACGAGCAGTACTTC. Translated: CASSPGDSSYEQYF.

There are a few counts of this clonotype. The gene calls are TRBV5-4 and TRBJ1-5, with 7 bases matching TRBD1. V lost 10 bases to trimming and J lost 3 bases; unmatched junction nucleotides: 13. CDR1 is SGHNT, CDR2 YYREEE, per germline (reference sequence). CDR3 length: 15 residues. The CDR3 is CAGQGTGTANQPQHF. The CDR3 DNA reads as TGTGCCGGCCAAGGAACCGGGACAGCCAATCAGCCCCAGCATTTT. Based on the CDR3 plus reference TRBV5-4 and TRBJ1-5, the full variable domain is ETGVTQSPTHLIKTRGQQVTLRCSSQSGHNTVSWYQQALGQGPQFIFQYYREEENGRGNFPPRFSGLQFPNYSSELNVNALELDDSALYLCAGQGTGTANQPQHFGDGTRLSIL.

This clonotype came up a few times. V and J are TRBV20-1 and TRBJ2-5, with 10 bases aligning to TRBD1. The V gene end was trimmed by 3 bases and the J gene end by 4 bases; junction bases not matched to a gene: 2. The CDR3 has 13 residues. Looked up from germline, CDR1 is DFQATT and CDR2 is SNEGSKA (reference sequence). CDR3 DNA sequence: TGCAGTGCTAGTGGGACAGGGGCAGAGACCCAGTACTTC. Translated: CSASGTGAETQYF.

In this sample, this clonotype turned up a few times. The chain recombines TRBV5-1 with TRBJ2-7; 9 bases agree with TRBD1. The length of the CDR3 is 14 residues. CDR1 is SGHRS, CDR2 YFSETQ, per germline. The V and J ends lost 4 bases and 5 bases, in that order; junction bases with no gene match: 7. The CDR3 loop reads CASSAGTGHDEQYF. The CDR3 nucleotides read TGCGCCAGCAGCGCGGGGACAGGGCACGACGAGCAGTACTTC.

The chain joins TRBV20-1 to TRBJ2-1, with D maybe TRBD2 (5 bases). The germline gives CDR1 DFQATT, CDR2 SNEGSKA (reference sequence). The CDR3 covers 16 residues. Trimming cost V 0 bases and J 1 base, with 13 bases left between them. The CDR3 region has the DNA TGCAGTGCTAGAGATGTGAAGCGGAATTCCTACAATGAGCAGTTCTTC. It codes for CSARDVKRNSYNEQFF.

This chain joins TRBV7-3 and TRBJ1-1; maybe TRBD1 (6 bases). The CDR3 runs 16 residues. Trimming stripped 1 base from V and 3 bases from J, with 15 bases between. CDR1 is SGHTA, CDR2 FQGTGA, per germline. CDR3 DNA sequence: TGTGCCAGCAGCTTAAGAGCGCTGGGGGCCGACACTGAAGCTTTCTTT. Protein: CASSLRALGADTEAFF.

The V and J genes are TRBV7-2 and TRBJ2-7, with 7 positions matching TRBD1. Germline CDR1 SGHTA, CDR2 FQGNSA. J gave up 0 bases and V 5 bases, and 7 bases lay outside the gene matches. The CDR3 is made up of 15 amino acids. This CDR3 is CASSTTDRFSYEQYF. As DNA, the CDR3 is TGTGCCAGCAGCACGACGGACAGGTTCTCCTACGAGCAGTACTTC.

For the CDR3, the DNA is TGTGCCAGCAGCAATCGGACTAGCGGGGTCGGAGAGACCCAGTACTTC. Its translation: CASSNRTSGVGETQYF. J is TRBJ2-5 and V is TRBV9; 12 bases align to TRBD2. CDR1 is SGDLS and CDR2 is YYNGEE in the germline V gene. J gave up 4 bases and V 4 bases, and 8 bases lay outside the gene matches. The CDR3 is 16 residues long.

The chain employs TRBV19 and TRBJ1-6; the D gene is possibly TRBD1 (6 bases). Between the trimmed V and J ends, which lost 6 bases and 9 bases, there was a span of 12 bases. This CDR3 has 13 amino acids. The germline CDR1 and CDR2 sequences are LNHDA and SQIVND (reference sequence). The CDR3 sequence is CASREGGSSPLHF. CDR3 sequence (DNA): TGTGCCAGTAGGGAAGGGGGATCTTCACCCCTCCACTTT. The whole variable domain, filled in from reference TRBV19 and TRBJ1-6, reads DGGITQSPKYLFRKEGQNVTLSCEQNLNHDAMYWYRQDPGQGLRLIYYSQIVNDFQKGDIAEGYSVSREKKESFPLTVTSAQKNPTAFYLCASREGGSSPLHFGNGTRLTVT.

The V and J genes are TRBV6-2 or TRBV6-3 and TRBJ2-1, with TRBD2 matching 12 bases. The germline V gene encodes CDR1 MNHEY and CDR2 SVGEGT. The V gene end was trimmed by 9 bases and the J gene end by 2 bases; junction bases not matched to a gene: 2. The CDR3 extends over 14 amino acids. CDR3 nucleotide sequence: TGTGCCAGTCTAGCGGGGGGGCCCTACAATGAGCAGTTCTTC. As protein: CASLAGGPYNEQFF.